The present T cell receptor (beta chain) was sequenced within a study of blood T cell repertoires in COVID-19. About the study: Nucleic acid was either cDNA or gDNA, and it came from T cells, B-cell-depleted T cells, or PBMCs.

How the authors handled the data: Nucleated cell number was recorded as an estimate derived from reference gene primer amplification. Profiling relied on immunoSEQ multiplex PCR, and the TCRdb table lists in-frame clones only, not all of them. For V, J and clone size, that table is used; D and trimming come from the DNA. Of about 57,000 clones listed, more than 75% were seen once; the top ten hold more than 8%. The CDR3 contains 13 residues. V lost 5 bases and J lost 5, with 12 bases in between. Germline V gene sequence: CDR1 SGHVS, CDR2 FQNEAQ. The TCR sequence derives from a woman aged 80 or older with acute or convalescent COVID-19. The sequenced sample consisted of peripheral blood. This chain connects TRBV7-8 to TRBJ1-2; unclear D gene. CDR3 residues: CASSVGGDYGYTF. The CDR3 bases are TGTGCCAGCAGCGTGGGAGGAGATTATGGCTACACCTTC.